This T cell receptor (beta chain) comes out of a study of control samples from healthy donors and cancer patients. Data came from immunoSEQ multiplex PCR; TCRdb stores just in-frame clones and leaves some out. The data hold 60,000 to 75,000 clones, with 83% observed a single time. Trimming removed 5 bases from V and 5 bases from J, with 4 bases in between. This CDR3 has 11 amino acids. Germline CDR1 and CDR2: SGHVS and FQNEAQ. V usage is TRBV7-8 and J usage is TRBJ2-1; D not certain. The material sequenced was blood. The clonotype originates from a man aged 55-75 years in good health. CDR3 loop: CASSPDNEQFF. The CDR3 DNA is TGTGCCAGCAGCCCCGACAATGAGCAGTTCTTC. Combining the CDR3 with reference TRBV7-8 and TRBJ2-1 gives the whole variable domain GAGVSQSPRYKVAKRGQDVALRCDPISGHVSLFWYQQALGQGPEFLTYFQNEAQLDKSGLPSDRFFAERPEGSVSTLKIQRTQQEDSAVYLCASSPDNEQFFGPGTRLTVL.